Below are 9 T cell receptor beta chains sequenced from a single sample in a study of blood T cell repertoires in COVID-19. Profiled with immunoSEQ multiplex PCR; TCRdb holds only in-frame clones, not every one. The data contain around 150,000 clones, 70% to 80% of them singletons. Sequenced input: peripheral blood. The origin of the receptors is a man in his fifties or sixties who had recovered from COVID-19.

The J gene is TRBJ2-3, the V gene TRBV19, with 8 bases that match TRBD2. In germline, CDR1 is LNHDA, CDR2 SQIVND (reference sequence). This CDR3 spans 14 amino acids. V lost 9 bases, J lost 2 bases, and 7 bases stayed unmatched. This CDR3 is CASRPAGATDTQYF. The CDR3 bases are TGTGCCAGCCGCCCAGCGGGAGCCACAGATACGCAGTATTTT.

The chain carries TRBV7-3 and TRBJ1-1, with D unresolved. V lost 1 base and J 1 base, leaving 16 bases between the germline ends. This CDR3 has 17 amino acids. Germline CDR1 reads SGHTA; CDR2 reads FQGTGA. DNA for the CDR3: TGTGCCAGCAGCTTAAAAGCCGGAGGTCGGAAGAACACTGAAGCTTTCTTT. This sequence encodes CASSLKAGGRKNTEAFF.

The chain combines TRBV7-2 with TRBJ2-3; TRBD1 is a possible D gene (6 bases). The length of the CDR3 is 15 residues. Germline CDR1 is SGHTA and CDR2 is FQGNSA. V was pared by 5 bases and J by 0 bases, with 12 bases between. In DNA, the CDR3 is TGTGCCAGCAGCCAGGACAGACTAAGCACAGATACGCAGTATTTT. Translation: CASSQDRLSTDTQYF.

Here the CDR3 reads CASSYRGDVDTQYF. The CDR3 nucleotides read TGTGCCAGCAGTTACAGGGGTGATGTGGATACGCAGTATTTT. The chain recombines TRBV27 with TRBJ2-3, with 7 bases lining up with TRBD1. CDR3 length equals 14 residues. Germline V CDR1 and CDR2: MNHEY, SMNVEV (reference sequence). Trimming removed 4 bases from V and 6 bases from J; junction bases left unmatched: 7.

This sequence joins TRBV14 and TRBJ1-6; D remains ambiguous. The V end lost 3 bases, the J end lost 6 bases, and 12 bases lay between the germline ends. Germline CDR1 is SGHDN and CDR2 is FVKESK. The CDR3 contains 15 residues. The CDR3 region is CASSHRHQANSPLHF. The CDR3 DNA is TGTGCCAGCAGCCATAGACATCAGGCTAATTCACCCCTCCACTTT. Combining the CDR3 with reference TRBV14 and TRBJ1-6 gives the whole variable domain EAGVTQFPSHSVIEKGQTVTLRCDPISGHDNLYWYRRVMGKEIKFLLHFVKESKQDESGMPNNRFLAERTGGTYSTLKVQPAELEDSGVYFCASSHRHQANSPLHFGNGTRLTVT.

This CDR3 is CASTLAGPTDTQYF. CDR3 sequence (DNA): TGTGCCAGCACCCTAGCGGGACCCACAGATACGCAGTATTTT. This rearrangement joins TRBV2 to TRBJ2-3; 9 bases line up with TRBD2. Germline assignment: CDR1 SNHLY and CDR2 FYNNEI. CDR3 length: 14 amino acids. Trimming removed 7 bases from V and 2 bases from J; junction bases left unmatched: 4.

The CDR3 protein is CASSSGQAPYEQYF. The CDR3 DNA is TGTGCCAGCAGCTCCGGACAGGCTCCATACGAGCAGTACTTC. The V and J genes are TRBV7-3 and TRBJ2-7; 7 bases are shared with TRBD1. The CDR3 is made up of 14 amino acids. Germline V CDR1 and CDR2: SGHTA, FQGTGA. The V gene end was trimmed by 4 bases and the J gene end by 4 bases; junction bases not matched to a gene: 7.

The CDR3 DNA is TGTGCAAGTCGGTTTAACCGGGACTGGCCTAGCGATACGCAGTATTTT. The encoded protein is CASRFNRDWPSDTQYF. This chain joins TRBV12-2 and TRBJ2-3; whether TRBD2, the table's D call, matches the DNA was not checked. TRBV12-2 is a pseudogene. The CDR3 is 16 residues long.

This chain connects TRBV7-2 to TRBJ1-5; D is undetermined. This CDR3 has 12 amino acids. Per the germline V gene, CDR1 is SGHTA and CDR2 is FQGNSA. V lost 1 base to trimming and J lost 4 bases, with 2 bases between them. As DNA, the CDR3 is TGTGCCAGCAGCTTAGTAAATCAGCCCCAGCATTTT. Translating gives CASSLVNQPQHF. The variable domain in full, completed from reference TRBV7-2 and TRBJ1-5, reads GAGVSQSPSNKVTEKGKDVELRCDPISGHTALYWYRQSLGQGLEFLIYFQGNSAPDKSGLPSDRFSAERTGGSVSTLTIQRTQQEDSAVYLCASSLVNQPQHFGDGTRLSIL.